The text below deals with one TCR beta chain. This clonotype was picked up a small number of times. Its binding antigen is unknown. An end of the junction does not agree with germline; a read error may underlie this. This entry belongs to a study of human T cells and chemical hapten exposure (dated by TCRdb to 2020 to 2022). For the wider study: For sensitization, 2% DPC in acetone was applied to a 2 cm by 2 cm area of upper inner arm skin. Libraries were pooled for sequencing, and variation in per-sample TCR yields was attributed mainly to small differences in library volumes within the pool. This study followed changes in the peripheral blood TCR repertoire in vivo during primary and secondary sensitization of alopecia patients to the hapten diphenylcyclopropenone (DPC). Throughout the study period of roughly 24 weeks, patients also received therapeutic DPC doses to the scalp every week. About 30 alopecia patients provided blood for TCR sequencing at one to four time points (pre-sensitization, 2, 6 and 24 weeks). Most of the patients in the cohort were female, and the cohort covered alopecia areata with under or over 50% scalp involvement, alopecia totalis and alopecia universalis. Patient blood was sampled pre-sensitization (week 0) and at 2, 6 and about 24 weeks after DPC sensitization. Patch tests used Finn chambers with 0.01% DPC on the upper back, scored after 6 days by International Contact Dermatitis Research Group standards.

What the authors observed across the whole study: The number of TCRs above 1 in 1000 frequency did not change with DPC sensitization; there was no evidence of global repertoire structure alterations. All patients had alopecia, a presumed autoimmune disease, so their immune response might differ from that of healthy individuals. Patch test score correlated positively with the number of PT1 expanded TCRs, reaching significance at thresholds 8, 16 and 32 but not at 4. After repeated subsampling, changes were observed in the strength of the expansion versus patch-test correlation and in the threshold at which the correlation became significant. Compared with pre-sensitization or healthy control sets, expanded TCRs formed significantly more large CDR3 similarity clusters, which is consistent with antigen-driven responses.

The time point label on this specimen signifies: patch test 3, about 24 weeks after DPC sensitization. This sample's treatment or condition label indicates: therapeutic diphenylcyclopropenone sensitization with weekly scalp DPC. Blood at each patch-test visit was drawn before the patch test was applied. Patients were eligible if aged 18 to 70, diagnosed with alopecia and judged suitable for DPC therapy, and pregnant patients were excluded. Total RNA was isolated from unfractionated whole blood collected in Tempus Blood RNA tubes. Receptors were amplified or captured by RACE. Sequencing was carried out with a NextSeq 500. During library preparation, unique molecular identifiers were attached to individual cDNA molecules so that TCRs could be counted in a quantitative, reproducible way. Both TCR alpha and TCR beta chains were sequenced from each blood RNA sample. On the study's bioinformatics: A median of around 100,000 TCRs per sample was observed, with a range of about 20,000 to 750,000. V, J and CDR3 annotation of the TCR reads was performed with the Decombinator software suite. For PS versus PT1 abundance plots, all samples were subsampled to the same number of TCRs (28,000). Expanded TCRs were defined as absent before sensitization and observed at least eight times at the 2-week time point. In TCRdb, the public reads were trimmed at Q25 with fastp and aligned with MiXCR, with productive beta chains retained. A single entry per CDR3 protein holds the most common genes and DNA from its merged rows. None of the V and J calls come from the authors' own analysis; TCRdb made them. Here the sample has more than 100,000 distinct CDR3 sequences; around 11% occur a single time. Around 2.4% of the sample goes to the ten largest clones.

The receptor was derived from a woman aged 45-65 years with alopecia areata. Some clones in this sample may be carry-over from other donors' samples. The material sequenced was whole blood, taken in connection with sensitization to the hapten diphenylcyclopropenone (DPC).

The DNA reads as follows: TGTGCCAGCAGCCAAGATGGGATTAGGGACAGGGGGATTTTT. It is translated as CASSQDGIRDRGIF. In this chain, TRBV4-2 is recombined with TRBJ1-4, with 11 middle bases fitting TRBD1. The CDR3 numbers 14 residues from cysteine through phenylalanine. The kept DNA is CDR3 alone, 42 bases in frame from the first base. The germline V gene yields LGHNA for CDR1 and YNFKEQ for CDR2.